This TCR beta chain was identified in a study of control samples from healthy donors and cancer patients. Using immunoSEQ multiplex PCR, the repertoire was profiled, and TCRdb retains in-frame clones only, with some absent. The table lists roughly 100,000 clones, 92% of them singletons. CDR1 and CDR2 (germline): SGHNT, YENEEA. The CDR3 is made up of 15 amino acids. The ends lost 4 bases at V and 3 bases at J; junction bases unmatched: 6. This TCR derives from a woman between 18 and 29 years old in good health. Sample: blood. The chain has TRBV11-3 and TRBJ1-3, with 7 bases aligning to TRBD1. As DNA, the CDR3 is TGTGCCAGCAGCTCCGGACAGGACCTTGGAAACACCATATATTTT. It encodes CASSSGQDLGNTIYF. The full variable domain, its missing parts supplied by reference TRBV11-3 and TRBJ1-3, is EAGVVQSPRYKIIEKKQPVAFWCNPISGHNTLYWYLQNLGQGPELLIRYENEEAVDDSQLPKDRFSAERLKGVDSTLKIQPAELGDSAVYLCASSSGQDLGNTIYFGEGSWLTVV.